The 9 T cell receptor beta chains listed next were all sequenced from one sample in a study of cytomegalovirus exposure and HLA in healthy donors. Using immunoSEQ multiplex PCR, the repertoire was profiled, and TCRdb retains in-frame clones only, with some absent. The table records hundreds of thousands of clones, 86% of them present only once. The sample was PBMCs. Every receptor here comes from a woman younger than 35 in good health and CMV-seronegative.

This chain uses TRBV28 with TRBJ2-1, with D maybe TRBD2 (6 bases). Trimming left V 1 base short and J 2 bases short, with 12 bases between. CDR3 length equals 16 residues. CDR1 MDHEN and CDR2 SYDVKM come from the germline V gene. CDR3 nucleotides: TGTGCCAGCAGTTTATTCAGGGAGCGGGCCTACAATGAGCAGTTCTTC. It yields the protein CASSLFRERAYNEQFF.

The rearrangement joins TRBV30 to TRBJ1-5, with D unclear. The CDR3 has 14 residues. The V end lost 5 bases, the J end lost 2 bases, and 13 bases lay between the germline ends. The germline gives CDR1 GTSNPN, CDR2 SVGIG (reference sequence). The CDR3 coding sequence is TGTGCCTGGGCGCGAGCGCTCGGCAATCAGCCCCAGCATTTT. The encoded protein is CAWARALGNQPQHF.

The chain couples TRBV29-1 to TRBJ2-7, with D unresolved. There are 13 residues in the CDR3. The germline gives CDR1 SQVTM, CDR2 ANQGSEA. The V end was cut by 6 bases, the J end by 1 base, with 13 bases between. The CDR3 region is CSVIQSLSYEQYF. Written as DNA, the CDR3 is TGCAGCGTAATACAGAGCCTGTCCTACGAGCAGTACTTC.

The chain has TRBV27 and TRBJ2-7, with D possibly matching TRBD1 (6 bases). The CDR3 has 14 amino acids. Between the trimmed V and J ends, which lost 5 bases and 2 bases, there was a span of 13 bases. The germline gives CDR1 MNHEY, CDR2 SMNVEV (reference sequence). The CDR3 coding sequence is TGTGCCAGCAGTGCGGTAGGGGGTCCCTACGAGCAGTACTTC. Translating gives CASSAVGGPYEQYF.

The table lists this clone with a few counts. This chain joins TRBV28 and TRBJ2-1, with D perhaps matching TRBD2 (6 bases). The CDR3 runs 14 residues. Looked up from germline, CDR1 is MDHEN and CDR2 is SYDVKM. The V gene lost 7 bases and the J gene lost 9 bases, with 19 bases spanning the gap. DNA of the CDR3: TGTGCCAGCACACGCCCCATCCCCGGGGGTGAGCAGTTCTTC. This gives the protein CASTRPIPGGEQFF.

This chain links TRBV5-1 with TRBJ2-7; 7 bases are shared with TRBD1. Germline V gene sequence: CDR1 SGHRS, CDR2 YFSETQ. V gave up 1 base and J gave up 5 bases; unmatched junction bases: 6. The CDR3 has 14 residues. Here the CDR3 reads CASSLLGRGNEQYF. CDR3 nucleotide sequence: TGCGCCAGCAGCTTGTTGGGCAGGGGGAACGAGCAGTACTTC.

This chain joins TRBV29-1 and TRBJ2-5; maybe TRBD1 (6 bases). This CDR3 is built from 16 residues. Germline CDR1 is SQVTM and CDR2 is ANQGSEA. V dropped 2 bases and J dropped 0 bases, with 16 bases sitting between them. The CDR3 loop reads CSVEFGDTDHQETQYF. The CDR3 DNA follows: TGCAGCGTTGAATTCGGGGACACCGACCACCAAGAGACCCAGTACTTC.

V gene TRBV5-1 combines with J gene TRBJ2-2; D remains unclear. Germline V CDR1 and CDR2: SGHRS, YFSETQ. Trimming shortened V by 7 bases and J by 0 bases, and 10 bases separated the two germline ends. This CDR3 spans 14 amino acids. CDR3: CASSQETNTGELFF. The CDR3 bases are TGCGCCAGCTCGCAGGAAACGAACACCGGGGAGCTGTTTTTT. Based on the CDR3 plus reference TRBV5-1 and TRBJ2-2, the full variable domain is KAGVTQTPRYLIKTRGQQVTLSCSPISGHRSVSWYQQTPGQGLQFLFEYFSETQRNKGNFPGRFSGRQFSNSRSEMNVSTLELGDSALYLCASSQETNTGELFFGEGSRLTVL.

The CDR3 DNA is TGTGCCAGCAGTGGCGGCACCTTCTATGGCTACACCTTC. Translated, it gives CASSGGTFYGYTF. This sequence joins TRBV6-1 and TRBJ1-2; no definite D call. Looked up from germline, CDR1 is MNHNS and CDR2 is SASEGT. V lost 4 bases, J lost 4 bases, and 10 bases lay in between. This CDR3 contains 13 residues.